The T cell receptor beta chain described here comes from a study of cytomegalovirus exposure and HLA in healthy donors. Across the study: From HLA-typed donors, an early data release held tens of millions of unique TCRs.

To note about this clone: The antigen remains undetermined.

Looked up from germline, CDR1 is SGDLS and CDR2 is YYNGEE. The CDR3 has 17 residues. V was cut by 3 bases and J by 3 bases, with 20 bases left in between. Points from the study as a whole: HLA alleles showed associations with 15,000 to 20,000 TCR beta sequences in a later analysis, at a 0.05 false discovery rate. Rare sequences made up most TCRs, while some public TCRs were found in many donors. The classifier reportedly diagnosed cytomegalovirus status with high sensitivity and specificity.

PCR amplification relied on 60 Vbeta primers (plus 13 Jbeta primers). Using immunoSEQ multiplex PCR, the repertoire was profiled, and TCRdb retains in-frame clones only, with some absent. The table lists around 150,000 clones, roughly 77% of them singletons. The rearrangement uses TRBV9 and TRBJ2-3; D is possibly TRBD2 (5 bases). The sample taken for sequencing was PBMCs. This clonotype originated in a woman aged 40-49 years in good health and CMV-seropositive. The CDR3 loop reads CASSATSDLRATDTQYF. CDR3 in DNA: TGTGCCAGCAGCGCCACCTCGGACTTGAGAGCGACAGATACGCAGTATTTT.